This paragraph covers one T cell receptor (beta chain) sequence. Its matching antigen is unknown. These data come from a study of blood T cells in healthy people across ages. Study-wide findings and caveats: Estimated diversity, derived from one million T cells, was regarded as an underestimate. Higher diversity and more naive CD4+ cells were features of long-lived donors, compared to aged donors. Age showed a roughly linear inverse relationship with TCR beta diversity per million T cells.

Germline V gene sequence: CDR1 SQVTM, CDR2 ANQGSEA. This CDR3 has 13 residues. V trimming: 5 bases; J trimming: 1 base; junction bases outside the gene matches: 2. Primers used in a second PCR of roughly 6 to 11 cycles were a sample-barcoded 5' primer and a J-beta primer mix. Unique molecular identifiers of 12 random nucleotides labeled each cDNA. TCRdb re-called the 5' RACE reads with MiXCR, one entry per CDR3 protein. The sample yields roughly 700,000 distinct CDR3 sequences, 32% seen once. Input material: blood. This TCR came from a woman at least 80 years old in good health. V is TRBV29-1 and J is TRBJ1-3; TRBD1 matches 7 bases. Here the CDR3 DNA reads TGCAGCGTTCAGGGGGGTTCTGGAAACACCATATATTTT. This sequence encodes CSVQGGSGNTIYF.